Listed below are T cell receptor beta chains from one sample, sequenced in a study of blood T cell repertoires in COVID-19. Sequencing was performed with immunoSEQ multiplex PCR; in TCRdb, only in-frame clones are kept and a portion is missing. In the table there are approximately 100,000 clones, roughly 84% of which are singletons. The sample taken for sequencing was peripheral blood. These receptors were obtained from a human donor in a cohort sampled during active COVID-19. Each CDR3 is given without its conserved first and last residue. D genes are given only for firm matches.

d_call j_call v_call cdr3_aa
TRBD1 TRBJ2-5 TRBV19 ASSMGQGWQETQY
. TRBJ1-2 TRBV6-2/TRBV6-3 ASSYSGHLLANYGYT
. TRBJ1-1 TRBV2 ASSEGYTGLNTEAF
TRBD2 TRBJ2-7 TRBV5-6 ASSSILSSGGQSSYEQY
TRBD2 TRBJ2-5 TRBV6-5 ASKTSGGAQTQY
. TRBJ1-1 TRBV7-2 ASSLEAGTEAF
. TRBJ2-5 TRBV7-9 ASSLAQVVAGTQY
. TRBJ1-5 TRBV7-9 ASSLRSNQPQH
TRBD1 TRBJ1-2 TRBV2 ASSFLGQVPT
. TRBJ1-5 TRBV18 ASSRVGSRNQPQH
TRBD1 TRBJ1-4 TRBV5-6 ASSWGQGGNEKLF
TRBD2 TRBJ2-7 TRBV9 ASSGGAGAGGPYEQY
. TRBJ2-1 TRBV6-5 ASSYWVGAVNEQF
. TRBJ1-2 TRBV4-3 ASSPSGATNYGYT
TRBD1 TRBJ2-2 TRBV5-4 ASSWTGINTGELF
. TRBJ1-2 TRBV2 ASSEESGRYGYT
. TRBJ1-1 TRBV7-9 ASNILGGNTEAF
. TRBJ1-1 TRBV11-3 ASSFGVTEAF
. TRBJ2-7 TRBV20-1 SASSTNGDEQY
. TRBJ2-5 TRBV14 ASSQVGTQTQY
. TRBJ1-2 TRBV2 ASSETGLPGGYGYT
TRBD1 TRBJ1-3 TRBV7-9 ASRSGTGTGNTIY
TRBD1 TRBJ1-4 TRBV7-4 ASSPSRDRVSGEKLF
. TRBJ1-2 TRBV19 ASSLRRGGNNYGYT
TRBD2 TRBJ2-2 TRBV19 ASSKRGGPGTGELF
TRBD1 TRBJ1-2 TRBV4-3 ASSQEGQGVNYGYT
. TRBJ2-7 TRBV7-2 ASSKSPGEQY
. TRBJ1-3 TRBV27 ASSFSPISGNTIY
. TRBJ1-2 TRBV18 ASSPPVSGSSYGYT